This T cell receptor (beta chain) was profiled in a study of Ad26.COV2.S vaccination and SARS-CoV-2 variants. The germline CDR1 and CDR2 sequences are MNHEY and SVGAGI. This CDR3 is built from 15 residues. The V gene lost 6 bases and the J gene lost 4 bases, with 15 bases spanning the gap. The treatment here: some 20 received Ad26.COV2.S at low or high dose, single or two shots; 5 received placebo; per-sample allocation not given. Samples were taken on day 63 after the first vaccine or placebo injection. Data came from immunoSEQ multiplex PCR; TCRdb stores just in-frame clones and leaves some out. The sample lists around 340,000 clones, around 88% occurring once.

The sequence came from a person aged 18 to 65 who received the Ad26.COV2.S COVID-19 vaccine or a placebo. The material was peripheral blood, obtained in a trial of Ad26.COV2.S vaccine versus placebo. This chain connects TRBV6-5 to TRBJ1-4, with D uncertain. Here the CDR3 DNA reads TGTGCCAGCAGCTCCGGGCGGAGCCGTAATGAAAAACTGTTTTTT. It is translated as CASSSGRSRNEKLFF.